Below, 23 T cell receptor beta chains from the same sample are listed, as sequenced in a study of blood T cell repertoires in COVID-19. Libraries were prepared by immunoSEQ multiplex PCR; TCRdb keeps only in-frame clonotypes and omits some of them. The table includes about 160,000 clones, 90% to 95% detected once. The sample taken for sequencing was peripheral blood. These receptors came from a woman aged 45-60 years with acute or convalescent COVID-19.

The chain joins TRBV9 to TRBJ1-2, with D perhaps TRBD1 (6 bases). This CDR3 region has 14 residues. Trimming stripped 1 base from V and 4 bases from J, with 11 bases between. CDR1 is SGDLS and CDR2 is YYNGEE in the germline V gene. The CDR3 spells CASSVQGQGYGYTF. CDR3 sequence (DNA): TGTGCCAGCAGCGTACAGGGGCAGGGCTATGGCTACACCTTC. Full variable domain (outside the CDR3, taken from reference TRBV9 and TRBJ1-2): DSGVTQTPKHLITATGQRVTLRCSPRSGDLSVYWYQQSLDQGLQFLIQYYNGEERAKGNILERFSAQQFPDLHSELNLSSLELGDSALYFCASSVQGQGYGYTFGSGTRLTVV.

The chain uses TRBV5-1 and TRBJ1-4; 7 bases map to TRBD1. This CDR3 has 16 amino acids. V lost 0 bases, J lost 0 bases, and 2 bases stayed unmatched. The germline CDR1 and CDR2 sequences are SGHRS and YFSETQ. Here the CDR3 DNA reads TGCGCCAGCAGCTTGGGCGGGACAGCAACTAATGAAAAACTGTTTTTT. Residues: CASSLGGTATNEKLFF.

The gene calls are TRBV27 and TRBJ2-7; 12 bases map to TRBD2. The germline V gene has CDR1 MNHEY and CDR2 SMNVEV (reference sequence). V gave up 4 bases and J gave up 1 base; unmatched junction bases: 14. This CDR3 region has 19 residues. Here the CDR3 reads CASSSRALAGGRGSYEQYF. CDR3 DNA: TGTGCCAGCAGTTCTCGAGCACTAGCGGGAGGTAGGGGGTCCTACGAGCAGTACTTC.

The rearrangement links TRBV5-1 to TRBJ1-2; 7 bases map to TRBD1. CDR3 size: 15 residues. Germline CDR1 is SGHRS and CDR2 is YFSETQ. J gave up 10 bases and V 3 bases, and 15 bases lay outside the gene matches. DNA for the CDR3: TGCGCCAGCAGCTCCGGGACAGCAGGATCACCCGACTACACCTTC. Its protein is CASSSGTAGSPDYTF.

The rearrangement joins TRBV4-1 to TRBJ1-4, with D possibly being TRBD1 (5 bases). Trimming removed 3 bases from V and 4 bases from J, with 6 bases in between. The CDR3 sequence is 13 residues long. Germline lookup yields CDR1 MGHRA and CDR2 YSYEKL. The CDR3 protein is CASSQTVNEKLFF. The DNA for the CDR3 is TGCGCCAGCAGCCAGACAGTTAATGAAAAACTGTTTTTT.

The CDR3 DNA reads TGCACCAGCAGCCAAGGGAGCGTAAGTTCAGGGGCGAACACTGAAGCTTTCTTT. Translated: CTSSQGSVSSGANTEAFF. The J gene is TRBJ1-1, the V gene TRBV1; the D call of TRBD1 is as the table states it, not checked on the DNA. TRBV1 has pseudogene status. The CDR3 contains 18 residues.

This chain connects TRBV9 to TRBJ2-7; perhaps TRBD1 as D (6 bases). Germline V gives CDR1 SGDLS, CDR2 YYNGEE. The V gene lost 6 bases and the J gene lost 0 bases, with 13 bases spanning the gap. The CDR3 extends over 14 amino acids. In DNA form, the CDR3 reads TGTGCCAGCACCAGACAGGAATCCTCCTACGAGCAGTACTTC. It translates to CASTRQESSYEQYF.

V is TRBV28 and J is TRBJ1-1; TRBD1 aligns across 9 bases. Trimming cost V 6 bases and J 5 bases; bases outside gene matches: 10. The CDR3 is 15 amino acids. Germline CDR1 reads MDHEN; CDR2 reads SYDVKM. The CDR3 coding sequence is TGTGCCAGCAGACGGGACAGGGCGGTTACGACTGAAGCTTTCTTT. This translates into CASRRDRAVTTEAFF.

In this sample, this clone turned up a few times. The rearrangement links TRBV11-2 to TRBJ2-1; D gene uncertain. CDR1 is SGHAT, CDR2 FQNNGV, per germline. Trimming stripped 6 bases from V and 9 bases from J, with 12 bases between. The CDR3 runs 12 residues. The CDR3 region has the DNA TGTGCCAGCAGTCCTTCCCCGGGTGAGCAGTTCTTC. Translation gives CASSPSPGEQFF.

The CDR3 spells CASSNGRPNVGKQAPPADTQYF. The CDR3 DNA sequence: TGTGCCAGCAGCAATGGTCGACCAAATGTAGGAAAACAGGCTCCCCCGGCGGATACGCAGTATTTT. The genes are TRBV21-1 and TRBJ2-3; the DNA was not compared with TRBD1, the D call given in the table. TRBV21-1 is given as a pseudogene. The CDR3 spans 22 residues.

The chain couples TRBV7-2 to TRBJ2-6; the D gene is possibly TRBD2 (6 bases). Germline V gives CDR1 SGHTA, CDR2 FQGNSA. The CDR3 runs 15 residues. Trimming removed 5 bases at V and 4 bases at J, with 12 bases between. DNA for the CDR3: TGTGCCAGCAGCACCGCGGGGACCGGGGCCAACGTCCTGACTTTC. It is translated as CASSTAGTGANVLTF.

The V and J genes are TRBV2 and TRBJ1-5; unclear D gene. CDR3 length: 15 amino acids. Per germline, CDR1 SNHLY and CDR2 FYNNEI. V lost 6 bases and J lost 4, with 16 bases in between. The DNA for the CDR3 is TGTGCCAGCAGCCAAGAGGGTTGGGGTAATCAGCCCCAGCATTTT. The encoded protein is CASSQEGWGNQPQHF.

CDR3 sequence reads: CASTRQGIGQPQHF. Here the CDR3 DNA reads TGTGCCAGCACTCGACAGGGGATAGGTCAGCCCCAGCATTTT. The chain links TRBV28 to TRBJ1-5, with 8 bases that match TRBD1. V lost 7 bases, J lost 6 bases, and 8 bases stayed unmatched. CDR1 is MDHEN and CDR2 is SYDVKM in the germline V gene. The CDR3 totals 14 residues.

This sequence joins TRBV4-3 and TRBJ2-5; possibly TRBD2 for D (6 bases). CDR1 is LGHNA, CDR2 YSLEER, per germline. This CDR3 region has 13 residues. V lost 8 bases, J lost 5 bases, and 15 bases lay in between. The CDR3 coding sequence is TGCGCCAGCGCGGGACTCCCGGGGGAGACCCAGTACTTC. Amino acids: CASAGLPGETQYF.

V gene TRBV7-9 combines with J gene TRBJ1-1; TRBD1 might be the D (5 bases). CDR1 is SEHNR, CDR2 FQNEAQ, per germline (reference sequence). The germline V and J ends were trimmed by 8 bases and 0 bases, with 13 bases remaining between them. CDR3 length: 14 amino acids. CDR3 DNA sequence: TGTGCCAGCCAGAGCAGGGATCTGAACACTGAAGCTTTCTTT. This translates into CASQSRDLNTEAFF.

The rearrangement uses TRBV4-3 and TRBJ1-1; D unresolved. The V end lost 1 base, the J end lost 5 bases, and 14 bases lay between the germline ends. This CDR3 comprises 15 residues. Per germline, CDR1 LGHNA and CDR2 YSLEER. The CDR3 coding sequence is TGCGCCAGCAGCCAAGCCACGGAGGGTTGGACTGAAGCTTTCTTT. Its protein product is CASSQATEGWTEAFF.

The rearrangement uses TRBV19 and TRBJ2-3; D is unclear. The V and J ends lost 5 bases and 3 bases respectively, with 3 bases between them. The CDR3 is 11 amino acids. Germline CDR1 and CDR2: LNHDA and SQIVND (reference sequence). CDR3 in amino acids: CASSRTDTQYF. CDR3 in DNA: TGTGCCAGTAGTCGTACAGATACGCAGTATTTT.

CDR3 residues: CASNRTGNYEQYF. The DNA of the CDR3 is TGTGCCAGCAACCGGACAGGAAACTACGAGCAGTACTTC. This sequence joins TRBV7-8 and TRBJ2-7; 7 positions agree with TRBD1. CDR1 and CDR2 (germline): SGHVS, FQNEAQ. This CDR3 is 13 amino acids long. V trimming: 7 bases; J trimming: 3 bases; junction bases outside the gene matches: 6.

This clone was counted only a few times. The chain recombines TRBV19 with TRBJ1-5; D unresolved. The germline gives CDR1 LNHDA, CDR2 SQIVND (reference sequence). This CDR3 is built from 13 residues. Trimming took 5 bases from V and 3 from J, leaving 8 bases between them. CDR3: CASSLGTNQPQHF. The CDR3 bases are TGTGCCAGTAGTCTGGGCACCAATCAGCCCCAGCATTTT.

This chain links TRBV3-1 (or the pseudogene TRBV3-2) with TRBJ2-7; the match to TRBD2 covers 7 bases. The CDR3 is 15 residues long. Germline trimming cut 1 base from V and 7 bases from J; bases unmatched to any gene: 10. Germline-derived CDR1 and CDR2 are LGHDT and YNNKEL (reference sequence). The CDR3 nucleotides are TGTGCCAGCAGCCAAGTCGGAGGCCGGGGAGGGGAGCAGTACTTC. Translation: CASSQVGGRGGEQYF.

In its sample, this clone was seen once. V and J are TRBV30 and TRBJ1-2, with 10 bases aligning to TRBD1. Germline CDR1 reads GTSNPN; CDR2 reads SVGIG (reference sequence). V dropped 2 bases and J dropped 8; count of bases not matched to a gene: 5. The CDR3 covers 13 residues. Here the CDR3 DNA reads TGTGCCTGGAGTCCGGGGACAGGGGAAGGCTACACCTTC. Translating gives CAWSPGTGEGYTF. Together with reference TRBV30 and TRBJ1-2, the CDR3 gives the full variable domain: SQTIHQWPATLVQPVGSPLSLECTVEGTSNPNLYWYRQAAGRGLQLLFYSVGIGQISSEVPQNLSASRPQDRQFILSSKKLLLSDSGFYLCAWSPGTGEGYTFGSGTRLTVV.

CDR3: CASSSQGALPNQPQHF. The CDR3 DNA is TGTGCCAGCAGCTCACAGGGGGCTTTACCCAATCAGCCCCAGCATTTT. The genes are TRBV2 and TRBJ1-5, with 9 bases that match TRBD1. The CDR3 runs 16 residues. Germline lookup yields CDR1 SNHLY and CDR2 FYNNEI. V was clipped by 6 bases and J by 3 bases; unmatched bases: 9.

DNA of the CDR3: TGTGCCAGCAGAACAGGAGAACTTGGGACTGACGAGCAGTACTTC. This sequence encodes CASRTGELGTDEQYF. V gene TRBV6-5 combines with J gene TRBJ2-7; the D gene is possibly TRBD2 (6 bases). Trimming took off 6 bases at V and 5 bases at J, with 20 bases between the two ends. Germline lookup yields CDR1 MNHEY and CDR2 SVGAGI. The CDR3 sequence is 15 residues long.